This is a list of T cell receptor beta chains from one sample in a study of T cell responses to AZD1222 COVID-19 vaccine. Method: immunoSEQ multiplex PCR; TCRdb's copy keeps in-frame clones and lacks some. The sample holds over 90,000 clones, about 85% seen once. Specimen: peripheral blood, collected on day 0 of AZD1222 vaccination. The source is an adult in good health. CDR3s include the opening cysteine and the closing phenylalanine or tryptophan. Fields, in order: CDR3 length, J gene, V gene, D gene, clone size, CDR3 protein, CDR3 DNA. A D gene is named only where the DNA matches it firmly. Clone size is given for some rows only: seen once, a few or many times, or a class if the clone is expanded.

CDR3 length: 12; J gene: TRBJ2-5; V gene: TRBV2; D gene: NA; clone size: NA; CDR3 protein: CASRTTGETQYF; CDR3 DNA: TGTGCCAGCAGGACTACTGGGGAGACCCAGTACTTC
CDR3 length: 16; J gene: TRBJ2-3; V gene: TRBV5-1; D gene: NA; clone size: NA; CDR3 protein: CASSRSGGGLGDTQYF; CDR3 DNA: TGCGCCAGCAGCCGAAGCGGTGGGGGGCTTGGAGATACGCAGTATTTT
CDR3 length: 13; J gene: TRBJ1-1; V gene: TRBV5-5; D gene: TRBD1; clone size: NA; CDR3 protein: CASSFGQGGEAFF; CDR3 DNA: TGTGCCAGCAGCTTCGGACAGGGGGGCGAAGCTTTCTTT
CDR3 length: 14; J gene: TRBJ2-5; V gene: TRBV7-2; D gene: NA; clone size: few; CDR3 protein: CASSLYVQRETQYF; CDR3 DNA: TGTGCCAGCAGCTTATATGTACAGAGGGAGACCCAGTACTTC
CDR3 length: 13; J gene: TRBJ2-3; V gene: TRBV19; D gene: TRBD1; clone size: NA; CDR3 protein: CASSGQGPDTQYF; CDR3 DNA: TGTGCCAGTAGCGGACAGGGTCCAGATACGCAGTATTTT
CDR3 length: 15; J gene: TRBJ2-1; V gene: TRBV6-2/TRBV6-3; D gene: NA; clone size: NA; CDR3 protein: CASSYAGAMGNEQFF; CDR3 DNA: TGTGCCAGCAGTTATGCAGGGGCAATGGGGAATGAGCAGTTCTTC
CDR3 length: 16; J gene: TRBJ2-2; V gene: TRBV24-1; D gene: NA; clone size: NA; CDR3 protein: CATSDLTPLNTGELFF; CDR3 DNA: TGTGCCACCAGTGATTTGACCCCACTTAACACCGGGGAGCTGTTTTTT
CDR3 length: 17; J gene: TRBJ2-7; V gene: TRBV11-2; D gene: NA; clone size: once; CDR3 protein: CASSLMRAWAGVHEQYF; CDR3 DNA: TGTGCCAGCAGCTTAATGCGTGCCTGGGCAGGGGTCCACGAGCAGTACTTC
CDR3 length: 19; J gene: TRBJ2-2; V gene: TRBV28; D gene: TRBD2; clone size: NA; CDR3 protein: CASSSPIGLAGGFTGELFF; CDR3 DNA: TGTGCCAGCAGTTCCCCGATCGGACTAGCGGGGGGATTCACCGGGGAGCTGTTTTTT
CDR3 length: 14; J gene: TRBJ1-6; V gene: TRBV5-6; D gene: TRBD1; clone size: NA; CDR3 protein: CASSADRVNSPLHF; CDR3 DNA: TGTGCCAGCAGCGCCGACAGGGTTAATTCACCCCTCCACTTT
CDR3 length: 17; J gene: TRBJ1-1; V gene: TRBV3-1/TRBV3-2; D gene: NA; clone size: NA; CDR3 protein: CASSQVSLTGSNTEAFF; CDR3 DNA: TGTGCCAGCAGCCAAGTTTCCCTCACAGGGTCGAACACTGAAGCTTTCTTT
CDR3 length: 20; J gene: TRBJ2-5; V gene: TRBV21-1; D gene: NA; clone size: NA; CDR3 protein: CASSKKRGDRSYLAQETQYF; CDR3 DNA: TGTGCCAGCAGCAAAAAAAGGGGGGACAGATCCTACTTGGCGCAAGAGACCCAGTACTTC
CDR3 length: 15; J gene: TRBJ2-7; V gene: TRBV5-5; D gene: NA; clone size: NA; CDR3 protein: CASSLWGGSSYEQYF; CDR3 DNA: TGTGCCAGCAGCTTGTGGGGAGGCAGCTCCTACGAGCAGTACTTC
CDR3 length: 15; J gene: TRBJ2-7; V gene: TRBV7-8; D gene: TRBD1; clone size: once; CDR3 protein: CASSSDPGGLYEQYF; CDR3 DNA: TGTGCCAGCAGCTCAGACCCAGGGGGCCTCTACGAGCAGTACTTC
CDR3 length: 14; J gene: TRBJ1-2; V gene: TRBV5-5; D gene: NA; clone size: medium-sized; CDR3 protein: CASSPGWSDYGYTF; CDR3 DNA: TGTGCCAGCAGCCCTGGGTGGAGCGACTATGGCTACACCTTC
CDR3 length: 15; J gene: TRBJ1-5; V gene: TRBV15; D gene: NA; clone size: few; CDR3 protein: CATSSQDGLNQPQHF; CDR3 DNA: TGTGCCACCAGCAGCCAAGACGGCCTCAATCAGCCCCAGCATTTT
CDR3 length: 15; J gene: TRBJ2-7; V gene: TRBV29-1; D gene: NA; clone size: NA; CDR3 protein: CSVQRPQGSSYEQYF; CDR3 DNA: TGCAGCGTCCAACGCCCCCAGGGGTCTTCCTACGAGCAGTACTTC
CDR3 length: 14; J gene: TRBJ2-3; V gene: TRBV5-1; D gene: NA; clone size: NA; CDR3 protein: CASSFLQGTDTQYF; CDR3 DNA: TGCGCCAGCAGCTTCCTCCAGGGTACAGATACGCAGTATTTT
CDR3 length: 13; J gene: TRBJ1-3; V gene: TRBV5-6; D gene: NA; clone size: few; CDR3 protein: CASSPGTGNTIYF; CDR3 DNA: TGTGCCAGCAGCCCAGGGACAGGAAACACCATATATTTT
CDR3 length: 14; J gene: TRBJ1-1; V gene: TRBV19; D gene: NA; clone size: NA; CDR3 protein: CASSIVLLNTEAFF; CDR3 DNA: TGTGCCAGTAGTATAGTCCTACTGAACACTGAAGCTTTCTTT
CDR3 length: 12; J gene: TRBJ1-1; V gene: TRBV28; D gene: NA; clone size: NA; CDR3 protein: CASTTGNTEAFF; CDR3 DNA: TGTGCCAGCACCACCGGGAACACTGAAGCTTTCTTT
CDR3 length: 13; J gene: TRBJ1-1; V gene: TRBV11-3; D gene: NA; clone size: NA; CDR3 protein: CASSLRRNTEAFF; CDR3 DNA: TGTGCCAGCAGCCTGCGGAGGAACACTGAAGCTTTCTTT
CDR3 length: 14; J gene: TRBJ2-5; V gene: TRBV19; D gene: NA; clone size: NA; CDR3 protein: CASSIDPQQETQYF; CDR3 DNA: TGTGCCAGTAGTATAGATCCCCAACAAGAGACCCAGTACTTC
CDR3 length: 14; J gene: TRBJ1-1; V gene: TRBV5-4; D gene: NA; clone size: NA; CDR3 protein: CASSLRGRNTEAFF; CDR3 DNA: TGTGCCAGCAGCTTGAGGGGACGGAACACTGAAGCTTTCTTT
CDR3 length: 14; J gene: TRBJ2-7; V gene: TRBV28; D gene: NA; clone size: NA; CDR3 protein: CASSLGEPSVEQYF; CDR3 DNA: TGTGCCAGCAGTTTAGGCGAGCCCTCGGTAGAGCAGTACTTC
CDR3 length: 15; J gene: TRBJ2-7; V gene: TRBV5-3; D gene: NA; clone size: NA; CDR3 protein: CARSLAGVSSYEQYF; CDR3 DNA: TGTGCCAGAAGCTTGGCAGGGGTAAGCTCCTACGAGCAGTACTTC
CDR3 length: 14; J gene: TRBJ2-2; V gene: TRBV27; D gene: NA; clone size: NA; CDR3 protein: CASSRGTNTGELFF; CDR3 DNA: TGTGCCAGCTCCAGGGGCACGAACACCGGGGAGCTGTTTTTT
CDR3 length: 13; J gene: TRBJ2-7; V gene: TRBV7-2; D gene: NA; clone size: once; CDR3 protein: CASSLIGGYEQYF; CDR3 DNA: TGTGCCAGCAGCTTAATCGGCGGCTACGAGCAGTACTTC
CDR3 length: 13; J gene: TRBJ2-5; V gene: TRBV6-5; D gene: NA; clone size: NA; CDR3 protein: CASKGLNQETQYF; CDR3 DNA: TGTGCCAGCAAGGGACTGAATCAAGAGACCCAGTACTTC
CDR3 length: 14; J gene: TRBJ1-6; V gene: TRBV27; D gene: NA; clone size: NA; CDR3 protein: CASSLPGGNSPLHF; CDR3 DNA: TGTGCCAGCAGTTTACCCGGGGGGAATTCACCCCTCCACTTT
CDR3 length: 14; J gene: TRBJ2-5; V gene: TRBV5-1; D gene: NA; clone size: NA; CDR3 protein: CASSLDRPQETQYF; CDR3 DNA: TGCGCCAGCAGCTTGGACAGACCTCAAGAGACCCAGTACTTC
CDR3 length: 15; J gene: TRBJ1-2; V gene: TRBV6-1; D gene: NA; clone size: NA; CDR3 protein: CASSETVRSNYGYTF; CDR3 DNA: TGTGCCAGCAGTGAAACGGTCAGGAGTAACTATGGCTACACCTTC
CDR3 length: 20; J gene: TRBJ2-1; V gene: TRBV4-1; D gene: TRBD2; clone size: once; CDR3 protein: CASSQDLKLAVGSSYNEQFF; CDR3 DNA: TGCGCCAGCAGTCAAGATTTAAAACTAGCGGTGGGTAGCTCCTACAATGAGCAGTTCTTC
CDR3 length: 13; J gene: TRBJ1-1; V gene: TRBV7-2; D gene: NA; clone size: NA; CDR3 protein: CASSFSHEAEAFF; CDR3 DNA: TGTGCCAGCAGCTTCTCCCACGAGGCTGAAGCTTTCTTT
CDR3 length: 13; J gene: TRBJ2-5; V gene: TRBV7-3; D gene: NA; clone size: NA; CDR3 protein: CASSSGFGETQYF; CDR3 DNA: TGTGCCAGCAGCTCAGGGTTCGGAGAGACCCAGTACTTC
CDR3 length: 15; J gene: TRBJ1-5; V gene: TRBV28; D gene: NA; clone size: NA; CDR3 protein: CASSLESRSNQPQHF; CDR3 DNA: TGTGCCAGCAGCCTTGAATCTCGAAGCAATCAGCCCCAGCATTTT
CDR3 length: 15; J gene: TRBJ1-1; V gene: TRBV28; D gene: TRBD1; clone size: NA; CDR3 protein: CASSIKQGVNTEAFF; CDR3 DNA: TGTGCCAGCAGTATAAAACAGGGGGTGAACACTGAAGCTTTCTTT
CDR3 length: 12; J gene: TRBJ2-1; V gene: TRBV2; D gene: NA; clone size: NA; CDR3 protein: CASNGRGGEQFF; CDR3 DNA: TGTGCCAGCAATGGGAGGGGGGGTGAGCAGTTCTTC
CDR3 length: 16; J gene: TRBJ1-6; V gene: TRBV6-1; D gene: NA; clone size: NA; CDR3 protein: CASSEALFTYNSPLHF; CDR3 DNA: TGTGCCAGCAGTGAAGCCTTATTTACCTATAATTCACCCCTCCACTTT
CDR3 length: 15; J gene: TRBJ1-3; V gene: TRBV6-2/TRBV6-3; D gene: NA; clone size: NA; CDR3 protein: CASSYSANSGNTIYF; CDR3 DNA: TGTGCCAGCAGTTACTCCGCGAACTCTGGAAACACCATATATTTT
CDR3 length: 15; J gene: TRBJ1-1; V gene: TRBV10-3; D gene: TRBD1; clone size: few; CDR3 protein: CAINSQGAKNTEAFF; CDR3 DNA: TGTGCCATCAACTCCCAGGGGGCTAAGAACACTGAAGCTTTCTTT